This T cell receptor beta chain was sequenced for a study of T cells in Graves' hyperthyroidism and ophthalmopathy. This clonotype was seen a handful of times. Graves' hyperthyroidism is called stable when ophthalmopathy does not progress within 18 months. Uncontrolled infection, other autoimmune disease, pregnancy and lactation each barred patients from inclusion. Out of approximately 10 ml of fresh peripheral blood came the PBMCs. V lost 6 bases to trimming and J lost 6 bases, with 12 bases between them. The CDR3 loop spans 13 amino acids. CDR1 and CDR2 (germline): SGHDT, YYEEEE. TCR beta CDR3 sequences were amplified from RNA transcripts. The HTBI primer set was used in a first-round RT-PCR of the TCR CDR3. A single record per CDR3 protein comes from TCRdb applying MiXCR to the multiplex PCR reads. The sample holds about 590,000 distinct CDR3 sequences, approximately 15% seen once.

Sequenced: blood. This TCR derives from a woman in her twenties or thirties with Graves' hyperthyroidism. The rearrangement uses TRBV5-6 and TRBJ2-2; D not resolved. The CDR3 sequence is CASTRTRSGELFF. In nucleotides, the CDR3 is TGTGCCAGCACCCGAACCAGGTCCGGGGAGCTGTTTTTT.